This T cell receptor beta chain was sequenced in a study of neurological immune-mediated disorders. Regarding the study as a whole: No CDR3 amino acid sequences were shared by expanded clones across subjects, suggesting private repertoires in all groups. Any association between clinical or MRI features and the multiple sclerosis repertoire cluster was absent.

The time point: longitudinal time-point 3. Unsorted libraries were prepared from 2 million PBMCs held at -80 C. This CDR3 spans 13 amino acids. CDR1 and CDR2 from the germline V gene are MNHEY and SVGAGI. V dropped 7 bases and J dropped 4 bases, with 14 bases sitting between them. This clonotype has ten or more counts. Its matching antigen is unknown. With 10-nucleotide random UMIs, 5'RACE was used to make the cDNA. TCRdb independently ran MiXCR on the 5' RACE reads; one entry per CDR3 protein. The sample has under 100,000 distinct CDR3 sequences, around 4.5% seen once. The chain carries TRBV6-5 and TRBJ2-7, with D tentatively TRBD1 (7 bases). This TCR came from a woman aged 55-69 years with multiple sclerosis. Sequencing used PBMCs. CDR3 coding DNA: TGTGCCAGCACCCGGCAGGGGGGATACGAGCAGTACTTC. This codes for CASTRQGGYEQYF.